This T cell receptor (beta chain) is drawn from a study of blood T cell repertoires in COVID-19. Measured with immunoSEQ multiplex PCR; TCRdb has only the in-frame clones, and not every one. The data show roughly 280,000 clones, 88% seen once. The CDR3 loop spans 16 amino acids. Trimming shortened V by 0 bases and J by 7 bases, and 15 bases separated the two germline ends. CDR1 and CDR2 (germline): MNHEY, SVGAGI. This chain connects TRBV6-5 to TRBJ2-2, with D possibly being TRBD1 (6 bases). The receptor's source is a woman in her twenties or thirties with COVID-19, enrolled during active disease. Sequencing used peripheral blood. The CDR3 DNA reads TGTGCCAGCAGTTACTCGACGACAGGCTGGAGCGGGGAGCTGTTTTTT. Translated: CASSYSTTGWSGELFF.